This is a list of T cell receptor beta chains from one sample in a study of blood T cell repertoires in COVID-19. Profiling relied on immunoSEQ multiplex PCR, and the TCRdb table lists in-frame clones only, not all of them. The data contain hundreds of thousands of clones, approximately 90% of them singletons. The sequenced sample was peripheral blood. Every receptor here comes from a man aged 40-55 years with acute or convalescent COVID-19. Both conserved end residues are part of each CDR3. D genes are given only for firm matches. Rows may omit the clone size; those that give it use once, few, many or a size class.

d_gene: .
v_gene: TRBV5-1
abundance: .
j_gene: TRBJ2-1
CDR3aa: CASSHRVPQNEQFF

d_gene: TRBD2
v_gene: TRBV7-3
abundance: .
j_gene: TRBJ2-1
CDR3aa: CASSSPVAGGYNEQFF

d_gene: .
v_gene: TRBV11-2
abundance: .
j_gene: TRBJ2-7
CDR3aa: CASSLGQSAYEQYF

d_gene: .
v_gene: TRBV4-2
abundance: .
j_gene: TRBJ1-1
CDR3aa: CASSHPGTRNTEAFF

d_gene: TRBD1
v_gene: TRBV7-6
abundance: once
j_gene: TRBJ2-4
CDR3aa: CASSTGTGRDIQYF

d_gene: .
v_gene: TRBV5-6
abundance: .
j_gene: TRBJ2-2
CDR3aa: CASSTGRIRGTGELFF

d_gene: TRBD1
v_gene: TRBV2
abundance: once
j_gene: TRBJ2-1
CDR3aa: CARGQSSYNEQFF

d_gene: TRBD2
v_gene: TRBV11-3
abundance: .
j_gene: TRBJ2-2
CDR3aa: CASSFSSGGPGELFF

d_gene: .
v_gene: TRBV2
abundance: .
j_gene: TRBJ2-5
CDR3aa: CASTPDTLGTPYF

d_gene: TRBD1
v_gene: TRBV5-4
abundance: few
j_gene: TRBJ2-6
CDR3aa: CASSTQGVGANVLTF

d_gene: TRBD2
v_gene: TRBV30
abundance: .
j_gene: TRBJ2-1
CDR3aa: CAWSSPPGLAGGGSYNEQFF

d_gene: .
v_gene: TRBV3-1/TRBV3-2
abundance: .
j_gene: TRBJ1-2
CDR3aa: CASSSNSVGYTF

d_gene: .
v_gene: TRBV19
abundance: .
j_gene: TRBJ1-3
CDR3aa: CASNKEGSGNTIYF

d_gene: .
v_gene: TRBV30
abundance: .
j_gene: TRBJ1-6
CDR3aa: CAWSVRGFDNSPLHF

d_gene: TRBD1
v_gene: TRBV6-5
abundance: few
j_gene: TRBJ1-5
CDR3aa: CASSPDRGKAQPQHF

d_gene: .
v_gene: TRBV5-1
abundance: .
j_gene: TRBJ1-2
CDR3aa: CASSSRTVGYGYTF

d_gene: .
v_gene: TRBV15
abundance: .
j_gene: TRBJ1-1
CDR3aa: CATRAGGEKAEAFF

d_gene: TRBD1
v_gene: TRBV12-5
abundance: .
j_gene: TRBJ1-2
CDR3aa: CASGLATGWHGYTF

d_gene: TRBD1
v_gene: TRBV11-2
abundance: .
j_gene: TRBJ2-3
CDR3aa: CASSSRTGRTDTQYF

d_gene: .
v_gene: TRBV27
abundance: .
j_gene: TRBJ1-5
CDR3aa: CASSLTSGPQHF

d_gene: .
v_gene: TRBV9
abundance: .
j_gene: TRBJ1-5
CDR3aa: CASSVDINQPQHF

d_gene: TRBD1
v_gene: TRBV6-6
abundance: .
j_gene: TRBJ1-2
CDR3aa: CASSLTGPYGYTF

d_gene: .
v_gene: TRBV30
abundance: .
j_gene: TRBJ2-7
CDR3aa: CAWSYSRGEQYF

d_gene: .
v_gene: TRBV19
abundance: .
j_gene: TRBJ1-4
CDR3aa: CASSTTPVWEKLFF

d_gene: TRBD1
v_gene: TRBV24-1
abundance: .
j_gene: TRBJ1-1
CDR3aa: CATSVTGTAKGAFF

d_gene: .
v_gene: TRBV11-2
abundance: .
j_gene: TRBJ1-4
CDR3aa: CASSDRRDEKLFF

d_gene: .
v_gene: TRBV5-1
abundance: .
j_gene: TRBJ2-5
CDR3aa: CASSLSGQQETQYF

d_gene: .
v_gene: TRBV3-1/TRBV3-2
abundance: .
j_gene: TRBJ1-2
CDR3aa: CASSQVENGYTF

d_gene: .
v_gene: TRBV9
abundance: .
j_gene: TRBJ1-1
CDR3aa: CASSPRTRGTEAFF

d_gene: TRBD1
v_gene: TRBV6-5
abundance: .
j_gene: TRBJ2-5
CDR3aa: CASRSGTGRETQYF

d_gene: .
v_gene: TRBV6-6
abundance: .
j_gene: TRBJ1-1
CDR3aa: CASIHGGVGDTEAFF

d_gene: .
v_gene: TRBV7-3
abundance: .
j_gene: TRBJ1-6
CDR3aa: CASSLSQGNSPLHF

d_gene: TRBD1
v_gene: TRBV3-1/TRBV3-2
abundance: .
j_gene: TRBJ1-3
CDR3aa: CASSPQGVESGNTIYF

d_gene: .
v_gene: TRBV24-1
abundance: .
j_gene: TRBJ1-1
CDR3aa: CAATVMNTEAFF

d_gene: .
v_gene: TRBV21-1
abundance: .
j_gene: TRBJ1-5
CDR3aa: CASSIRDSDLRAYQPQHF